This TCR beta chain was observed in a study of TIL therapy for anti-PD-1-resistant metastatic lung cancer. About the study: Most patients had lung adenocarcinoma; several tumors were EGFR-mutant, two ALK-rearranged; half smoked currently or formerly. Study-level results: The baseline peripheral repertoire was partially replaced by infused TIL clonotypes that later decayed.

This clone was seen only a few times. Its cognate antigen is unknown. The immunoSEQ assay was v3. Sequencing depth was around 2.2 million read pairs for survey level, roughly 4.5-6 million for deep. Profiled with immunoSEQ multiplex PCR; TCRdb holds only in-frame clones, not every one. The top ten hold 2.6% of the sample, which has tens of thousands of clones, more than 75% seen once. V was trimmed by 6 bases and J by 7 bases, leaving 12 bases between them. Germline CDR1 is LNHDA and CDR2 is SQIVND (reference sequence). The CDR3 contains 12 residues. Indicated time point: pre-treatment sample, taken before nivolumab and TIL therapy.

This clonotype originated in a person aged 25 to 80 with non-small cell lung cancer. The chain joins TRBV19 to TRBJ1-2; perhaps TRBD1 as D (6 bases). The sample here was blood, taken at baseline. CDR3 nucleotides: TGTGCCAGTAGGGGGGCGGCAGTTGGCTACACCTTC. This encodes CASRGAAVGYTF.